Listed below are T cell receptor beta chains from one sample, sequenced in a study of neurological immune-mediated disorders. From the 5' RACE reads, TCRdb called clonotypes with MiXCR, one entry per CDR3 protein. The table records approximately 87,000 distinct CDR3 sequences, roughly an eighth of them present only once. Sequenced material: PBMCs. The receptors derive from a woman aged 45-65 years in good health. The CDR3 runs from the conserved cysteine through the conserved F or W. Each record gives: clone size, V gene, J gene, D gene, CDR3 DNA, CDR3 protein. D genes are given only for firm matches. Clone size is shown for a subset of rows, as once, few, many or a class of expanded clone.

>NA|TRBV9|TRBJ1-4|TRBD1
TGTGCCAGCAGCGCTGGTGGGACAGGGGGGTCGAATGAAAAACTGTTTTTT
CASSAGGTGGSNEKLFF
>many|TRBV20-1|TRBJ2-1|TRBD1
TGCAGTGCTAGAGATCGAAGGGGGCCCTACAATGAGCAGTTCTTC
CSARDRRGPYNEQFF
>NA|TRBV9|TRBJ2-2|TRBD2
TGTGCCAGCAGCGCTCCGGGACTAGCGGGAGGGCGGACCGGGGAGCTGTTTTTT
CASSAPGLAGGRTGELFF
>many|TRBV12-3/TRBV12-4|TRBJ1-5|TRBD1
TGTGCCAGCACCGCGCGGACAGGAGGCTATAGCAATCAGCCCCAGCATTTT
CASTARTGGYSNQPQHF
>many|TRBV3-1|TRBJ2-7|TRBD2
TGTGCCAGCAGCCATACTAGCGGGGGGCGTTACGAGCAGTACTTC
CASSHTSGGRYEQYF
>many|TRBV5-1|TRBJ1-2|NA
TGCGCCAGCAGCCCTGGGGTTCGCCAGGCGTCCTACTATGGCTACACCTTC
CASSPGVRQASYYGYTF
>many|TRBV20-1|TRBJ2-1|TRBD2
TGCAGTGCTGAGGGACTAGCGGGAGGAAGTCACGGGATTTCCTACAATGAGCAGTTCTTC
CSAEGLAGGSHGISYNEQFF
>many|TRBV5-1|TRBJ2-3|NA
TGCGCCAGCAGCTCACGACCGACAGGTAGCACAGATACGCAGTATTTT
CASSSRPTGSTDTQYF
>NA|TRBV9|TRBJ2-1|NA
TGTGCCAGCAGCGTGGGCCTAGCCCAATACAATGAGCAGTTCTTC
CASSVGLAQYNEQFF
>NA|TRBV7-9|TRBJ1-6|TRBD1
TGTGCCAGCAGCCCACAGGGGGCAGAGGATTCACCCCTCCACTTT
CASSPQGAEDSPLHF
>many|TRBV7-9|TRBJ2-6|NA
TGTGCCAGCAGCGTAAAAGGCGCTGCCAGCTCTGGGGCCAACGTCCTGACTTTC
CASSVKGAASSGANVLTF
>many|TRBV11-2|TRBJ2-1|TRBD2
TGTGCCAGCAGGATAGCGGGGGGCTGGAATGAGCAGTTCTTC
CASRIAGGWNEQFF
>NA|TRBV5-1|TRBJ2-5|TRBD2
TGCGCCAGCACCCGTCGGGAGGGAGAGACCCAGTACTTC
CASTRREGETQYF
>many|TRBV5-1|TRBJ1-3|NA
TGCGCCAGCAGCCGAGGACAGAACCTGCTAGAGGGGAGCACCATATATTTT
CASSRGQNLLEGSTIYF
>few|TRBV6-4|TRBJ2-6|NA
TGTGCCAGCAGTGACAACTCTGGGGCCAACGTCCTGACTTTC
CASSDNSGANVLTF
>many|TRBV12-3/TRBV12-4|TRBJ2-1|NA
TGTGCCAGCAGTTTTACGAGCAATGAGCAGTTCTTC
CASSFTSNEQFF
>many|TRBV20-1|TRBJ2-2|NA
TGCAGTGCACCCCGGGAGCGGAGGACTGGCGGGGAGCTGTTTTTT
CSAPRERRTGGELFF
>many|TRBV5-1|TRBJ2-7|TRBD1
TGCGCCAGCAGGCCCGAACAGGGGTTCGAGCAGTACTTC
CASRPEQGFEQYF
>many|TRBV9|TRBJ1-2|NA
TGTGCCAGCAGTCGGCTCTCGGAGGGCTACACCTTC
CASSRLSEGYTF
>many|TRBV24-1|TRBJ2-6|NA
TGTGCCACCAGTGATCCTTACCTTAATGGGGGCTCTGGGGCCAACGTCCTGACTTTC
CATSDPYLNGGSGANVLTF
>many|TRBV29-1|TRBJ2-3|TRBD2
TGCAGCGTTGGTAGCGGGGGCAGCACAGATACGCAGTATTTT
CSVGSGGSTDTQYF
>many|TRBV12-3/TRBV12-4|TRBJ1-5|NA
TGTGCCAGCAGTCCTCAGAATCAGCCCCAGCATTTT
CASSPQNQPQHF
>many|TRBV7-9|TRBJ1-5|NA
TGTGCCAGCAGCCCAAGCGGGGGCTGGTTGGGGCCCCAGCATTTT
CASSPSGGWLGPQHF
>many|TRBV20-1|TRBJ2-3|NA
TGCAGTGCTAGAGTAACAGGGAACACAGATACGCAGTATTTT
CSARVTGNTDTQYF
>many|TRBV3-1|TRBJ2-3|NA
TGTGCCAGCAGCCATTTAGGGCAGTCCACAGATACGCAGTATTTT
CASSHLGQSTDTQYF
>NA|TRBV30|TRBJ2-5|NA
TGTGCCTGGAGTGATGGTGAGACCCAGTACTTC
CAWSDGETQYF
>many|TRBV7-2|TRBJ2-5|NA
TGTGCCAGCGGAGACAGAAACCAAGAGACCCAGTACTTC
CASGDRNQETQYF
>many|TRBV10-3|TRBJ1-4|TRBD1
TGTGCCATCAGTGAAGTATTTGCAGGGGGCCAAACTAATGAAAAACTGTTTTTT
CAISEVFAGGQTNEKLFF
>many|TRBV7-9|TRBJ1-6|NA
TGTGCCAGCACGTTTACCAGGGATAATTCACCCCTCCACTTT
CASTFTRDNSPLHF
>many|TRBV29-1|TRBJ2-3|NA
TGCAGCGTTGGAGTGGACAGTAGCACAGATACGCAGTATTTT
CSVGVDSSTDTQYF
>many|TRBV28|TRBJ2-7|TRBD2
TGTGCCAGCACCTCAGCGGGAAAGCGGGAGGCTTACTACGAGCAGTACTTC
CASTSAGKREAYYEQYF
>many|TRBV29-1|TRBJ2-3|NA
TGCAGCGGGGGCACGAGGAGTACAGATACGCAGTATTTT
CSGGTRSTDTQYF
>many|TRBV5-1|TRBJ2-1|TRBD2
TGCGCCAGCAGCCCGGGACTAGCGGGAGGGTCCTACAATGAGCAGTTCTTC
CASSPGLAGGSYNEQFF
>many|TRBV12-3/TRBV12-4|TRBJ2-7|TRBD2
TGTGCCAGCAGCCGGGGACTAGCGGTAGACGAGCAGTACTTC
CASSRGLAVDEQYF
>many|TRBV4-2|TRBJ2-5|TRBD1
TGTGCCAGCAGCCAGGCGGACAGGGCCCAAGAGACCCAGTACTTC
CASSQADRAQETQYF
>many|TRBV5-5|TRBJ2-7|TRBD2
TGTGCCAGCAGCTTGCTGAGCGGGGGGGCCGGGCCCCGCGAGCAGTACTTC
CASSLLSGGAGPREQYF
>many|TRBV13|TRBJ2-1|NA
TGTGCCAGCAGCCTAAAGGCTAGCTGGTACAATGAGCAGTTCTTC
CASSLKASWYNEQFF
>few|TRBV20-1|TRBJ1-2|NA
TGCAGTGCTAGAGTCTCCGGTACCCTTTCGTTAGACACGATATATGGCTACACCTTC
CSARVSGTLSLDTIYGYTF
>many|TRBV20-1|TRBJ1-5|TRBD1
TGCAGTGCCTTACCGGGACAGAATAGCAATCAGCCCCAGCATTTT
CSALPGQNSNQPQHF
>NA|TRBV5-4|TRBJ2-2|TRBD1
TGTGCCAGCAGCTTGGCAGGACAGGGGGCCGGGGAGCTGTTTTTT
CASSLAGQGAGELFF
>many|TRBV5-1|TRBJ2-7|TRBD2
TGCGCCAGCAGCGGTTTAGCGGGAGGGCCGGGAGAGCAGTACTTC
CASSGLAGGPGEQYF
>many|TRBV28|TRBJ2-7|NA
TGTGCCAGCAGTTTAGCCACCAGGGGAGGGTACGAGCAGTACTTC
CASSLATRGGYEQYF
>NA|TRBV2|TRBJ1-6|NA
TGTGCCAGCAGTTCATCCTCGGAAGGGCAAGGGATCGACCTCCACTTT
CASSSSSEGQGIDLHF
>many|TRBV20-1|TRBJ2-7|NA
TGCAGTGCTAGAGACCGCGCCAAAGGACAGATCTACGAGCAGTACTTC
CSARDRAKGQIYEQYF
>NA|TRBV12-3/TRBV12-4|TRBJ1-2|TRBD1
TGTGCCAGCAGTGAGGACAGGGGTTCGGACTATGGCTACACCTTC
CASSEDRGSDYGYTF
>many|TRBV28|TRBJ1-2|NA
TGTGCCAGCAGAGCTACCGGGACAATAAGAAGGGGCTACACCTTC
CASRATGTIRRGYTF
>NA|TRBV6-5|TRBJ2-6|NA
TGTGCCAGCAGTTACTGGGGCAGGGGGGGTCTTACTGGGGCCAACGTCCTGACTTTC
CASSYWGRGGLTGANVLTF
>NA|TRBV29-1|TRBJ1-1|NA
TGCAGCGTTGCTTCTCGCGGGGGCAACACTGAAGCTTTCTTT
CSVASRGGNTEAFF
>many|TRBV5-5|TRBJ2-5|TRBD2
TGTGCCAGCAGTTTGCTCTTCGGGGGGGCACGAGAGACCCAGTACTTC
CASSLLFGGARETQYF
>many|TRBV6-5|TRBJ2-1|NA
TGTGCCAGCAGATGGGGGAGCTACAATGAGCAGTTCTTC
CASRWGSYNEQFF
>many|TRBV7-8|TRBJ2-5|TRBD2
TGTGCCAGCAGGCATGGCAGGGACTATCAAAGGGGGACCCAGTACTTC
CASRHGRDYQRGTQYF
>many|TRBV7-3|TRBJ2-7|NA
TGTGCCAGCAGCTTAACGAACGAGCAGTACTTC
CASSLTNEQYF
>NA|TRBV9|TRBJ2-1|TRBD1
TGTGCCAGCAGCTACTCCCCCGGGACAGGGGTCTACAATGAGCAGTTCTTC
CASSYSPGTGVYNEQFF
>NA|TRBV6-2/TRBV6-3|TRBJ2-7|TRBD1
TGTGCCAGCAGCCCAGCGGACAGGGAGTACGAGCAGTACTTC
CASSPADREYEQYF